The 5 T cell receptor beta chains given below trace back to one sample, sequenced in a study of T cells expressing NK-cell markers. TCRdb re-called the 5' RACE reads and gives one entry per CDR3 protein, without DNA. The record lists approximately 150,000 distinct CDR3 sequences, of which the ten most abundant hold roughly an eighth. Sequenced input: blood T cells: a sorted CD56 or NKG2C T cell subset, CD4+ or CD8+ T cells, or bulk PBMC T cells (not recorded which). The receptors were gathered from a man aged 18 to 30 in good health.

The chain has TRBV6-5 and TRBJ2-1; there is no DNA to check the TCRdb D call of TRBD2. The CDR3 sequence is 16 residues long. Germline values: CDR1 MNHEY, CDR2 SVGAGI. The CDR3 sequence: CASSYTRQSYGNEQFF.

This chain links TRBV20-1 with TRBJ2-2; checking the TCRdb D call of TRBD2 is not possible without DNA. The CDR3 length is 17 residues. Germline CDR1 reads DFQATT; CDR2 reads SNEGSKA (reference sequence). CDR3: CSARDLVGVLRDGELFF.

The CDR3 region is CASSPSAWGSGGELFF. The J gene is TRBJ2-2, the V gene TRBV7-6; TCRdb reports TRBD1, a call that lacks DNA to check it against. CDR1 is SGHVS, CDR2 FNYEAQ, per germline. The CDR3 loop spans 16 amino acids. The variable domain in full, completed from reference TRBV7-6 and TRBJ2-2, reads GAGVSQSPRYKVTKRGQDVALRCDPISGHVSLYWYRQALGQGPEFLTYFNYEAQQDKSGLPNDRFSAERPEGSISTLTIQRTEQRDSAMYRCASSPSAWGSGGELFFGEGSRLTVL.

The V gene is TRBV29-1, the J gene TRBJ2-2. CDR1 and CDR2 (germline): SQVTM, ANQGSEA. The CDR3 is made up of 13 amino acids. The CDR3 sequence is CSVEDPTLGELFF.

The chain combines TRBV20-1 with TRBJ2-6. Germline assignment: CDR1 DFQATT and CDR2 SNEGSKA (reference sequence). The CDR3 is 15 residues long. This CDR3 reads CSAYPVDSGANVLTF.